A single sample gave rise to the 14 T cell receptor beta chains below, sequenced in a study of post-analysis software for immune sequencing data. TCR beta cDNA libraries included unique molecular identifiers. TCRdb analysed the PCR reads with MiXCR anew, one entry per CDR3 protein. This sample has 150,000 to 200,000 distinct CDR3 sequences, with around 34% found just once. Source: blood, taken after autologous hematopoietic stem cell transplantation. These receptors all come from a girl between 5 and 17 years old with multiple sclerosis.

As regards this clonotype: The junction and the germline gene differ at one end; a read error may be behind it. The gene calls are TRBV9 and TRBJ2-4; 9 nucleotides align to TRBD1. The DNA end lines up better with TRBJ2-7; the J call may be wrong. Germline V CDR1 and CDR2: SGDLS, YYNGEE. The CDR3 is made up of 13 amino acids. CDR3 sequence reads: CAGSTRQGDEQYF. The DNA of the CDR3 is TGTGCCGGCAGCACCAGACAGGGGGACGAGCAGTACTTC.

This chain links TRBV27 with TRBJ1-1; maybe TRBD1 (5 bases). The CDR3 contains 11 residues. V was trimmed by 7 bases and J by 3 bases, leaving 6 bases between them. The germline gives CDR1 MNHEY, CDR2 SMNVEV (reference sequence). The DNA of the CDR3 is TGTGCCAGCATGGGACACACTGAAGCTTTCTTT. Translated, it gives CASMGHTEAFF.

A few counts support this clonotype. CDR3 protein: CASSGGLGSTDTQYF. For the CDR3, the DNA is TGCGCCAGCAGTGGGGGGCTCGGCAGCACAGATACGCAGTATTTT. V and J are TRBV5-1 and TRBJ2-3; D tentatively fits TRBD1 or TRBD2 (6 bases each). This CDR3 spans 15 amino acids. Trimming cost V 5 bases and J 0 bases, with 13 bases left between them. Germline V lookup: CDR1 SGHRS, CDR2 YFSETQ.

The chain links TRBV7-8 to TRBJ2-5; D remains unclear. The ends were cut back, 5 bases at V and 0 bases at J, with 10 bases in the middle. The CDR3 has 14 residues. Germline CDR1 is SGHVS and CDR2 is FQNEAQ. The DNA for the CDR3 is TGTGCCAGCAGCCCCATAGGGTACCAAGAGACCCAGTACTTC. This sequence encodes CASSPIGYQETQYF.

This clonotype was detected only a few times. The J gene is TRBJ2-7, the V gene TRBV5-1; D possibly corresponds to TRBD1 (6 bases). Deletions cut 2 bases from V and 3 bases from J, with 18 bases between. The CDR3 loop spans 16 amino acids. Germline lookup yields CDR1 SGHRS and CDR2 YFSETQ. The CDR3 nucleotides read TGCGCCAGCAGCTTAACTACGACAGGTCCCAACTACGAGCAGTACTTC. It is translated as CASSLTTTGPNYEQYF.

The V gene is TRBV5-1, the J gene TRBJ1-2; D ambiguous. Trimming cost V 4 bases and J 3 bases, with 13 bases left between them. CDR3 length equals 14 residues. CDR1 and CDR2 from the germline V gene are SGHRS and YFSETQ. The chain's CDR3 is CASSPGVNYYGYTF. For the CDR3, the DNA is TGCGCCAGCAGCCCCGGGGTGAACTACTATGGCTACACCTTC.

This clonotype came up a few times. The chain joins TRBV7-9 to TRBJ2-1, with D perhaps TRBD1 (5 bases). Germline CDR1 reads SEHNR; CDR2 reads FQNEAQ (reference sequence). Trimming left V 2 bases short and J 1 base short, with 15 bases between. The CDR3 has 17 amino acids. The CDR3 spells CASSLRGSDRSYNEQFF. The CDR3 nucleotides are TGTGCCAGCAGCTTAAGGGGCAGTGATCGGTCCTACAATGAGCAGTTCTTC. The whole variable domain, remainder taken from reference TRBV7-9 and TRBJ2-1, is DTGVSQNPRHKITKRGQNVTFRCDPISEHNRLYWYRQTLGQGPEFLTYFQNEAQLEKSRLLSDRFSAERPKGSFSTLEIQRTEQGDSAMYLCASSLRGSDRSYNEQFFGPGTRLTVL.

This clonotype was counted between two and nine times. The J gene is TRBJ2-5, the V gene TRBV10-2; D is possibly TRBD1 (6 bases). With 2 bases removed from V and 2 bases from J, the gap between germline ends came to 9 bases. CDR1 and CDR2 from the germline V gene are WSHSY and SAAADI. This CDR3 has 14 residues. CDR3 in DNA: TGCGCCAGCAGTGAGCCCCAGGGGCAAGAGACCCAGTACTTC. This codes for CASSEPQGQETQYF.

The chain links TRBV6-6 to TRBJ2-7, with 10 bases matching TRBD1. The ends lost 0 bases at V and 4 bases at J; junction bases unmatched: 3. Germline CDR1 reads MNHNY; CDR2 reads SVGAGI (reference sequence). The CDR3 is 15 residues long. The CDR3 DNA is TGTGCCAGCAGTTACTCCCCGGGACAGGGGTACGAGCAGTACTTC. Translated, it gives CASSYSPGQGYEQYF.

This clonotype has more than one count but fewer than ten. The gene calls are TRBV10-3 and TRBJ2-3; TRBD2 matches 9 bases. Trimming took 5 bases from V and 9 from J; bases not matched to a gene: 9. The CDR3 length is 14 residues. Germline V CDR1 and CDR2: ENHRY, SYGVKD. CDR3 sequence: CAISISGLANTQYF. The CDR3 nucleotides are TGTGCCATCAGTATCTCGGGACTAGCAAACACGCAGTATTTT.

The chain links TRBV29-1 to TRBJ1-2, with D tentatively TRBD1 (6 bases). The germline gives CDR1 SQVTM, CDR2 ANQGSEA. Trimming took off 1 base at V and 3 bases at J, with 15 bases between the two ends. CDR3 length equals 15 residues. CDR3 sequence reads: CSVEVKGDRDYGYTF. The DNA for the CDR3 is TGCAGCGTTGAAGTTAAGGGGGACCGGGACTATGGCTACACCTTC.

The chain has TRBV20-1 and TRBJ2-3, with TRBD1 as a possible D gene (6 bases). V lost 7 bases, J lost 7 bases, and 12 bases lay in between. Germline CDR1 DFQATT, CDR2 SNEGSKA (reference sequence). The CDR3 consists of 11 residues. The DNA of the CDR3 is TGCAGTGTGGAACAGGGATATACGCAGTATTTT. Translation gives CSVEQGYTQYF.

The chain joins TRBV5-1 to TRBJ2-5, with a weak D call TRBD2 (5 bases). This CDR3 comprises 12 residues. With 7 bases removed from V and 11 bases from J, the gap between germline ends came to 18 bases. Germline CDR1 SGHRS, CDR2 YFSETQ. The CDR3 protein is CASGRTSGEQYF. CDR3 nucleotide sequence: TGCGCCAGCGGCAGGACCTCCGGGGAGCAGTACTTC.

This chain uses TRBV7-6 with TRBJ2-5, with 9 bases that match TRBD2. This CDR3 contains 16 residues. Trimming took 0 bases from V and 5 from J; bases not matched to a gene: 7. The V gene's germline CDR1 is SGHVS and CDR2 FNYEAQ. The CDR3 region has the DNA TGTGCCAGCAGCTTAGCGGAGGGACTAGCTTTGGAGACCCAGTACTTC. Its translation: CASSLAEGLALETQYF.